This is a list of T cell receptor beta chains from one sample in a study of blood T cells in healthy people across ages. Each CDR3 protein is one row after TCRdb ran MiXCR on the 5' RACE reads. Of 800,000 to 1,000,000 distinct CDR3 sequences listed, roughly 50% are singletons. The sequenced material came from blood. These receptors originate from a man aged 25-40 years in good health. Each CDR3 is given with its conserved first and last residue. The order of the fields is V gene, J gene, D gene, CDR3 length, clone size, CDR3 protein, CDR3 DNA. A D gene is named only where the DNA matches it firmly. A row's size may be missing; if present it is once, few, many or a size class.

>TRBV7-8|TRBJ1-4|TRBD1|16|few
CASSRTDRTTNEKLFF
TGTGCCAGCAGTCGTACGGACAGGACAACTAATGAAAAACTGTTTTTT
>TRBV29-1|TRBJ2-5|.|10|.
CSVFPETQYF
TGCAGCGTCTTCCCAGAGACCCAGTACTTC
>TRBV7-9|TRBJ1-1|TRBD1|15|few
CASSLVSTGGSEAFF
TGTGCCAGCAGCTTAGTTTCTACAGGGGGCTCTGAAGCTTTCTTT
>TRBV5-1|TRBJ2-5|.|14|.
CASSLEGSKETQYF
TGCGCCAGCAGCTTGGAGGGCTCGAAAGAGACCCAGTACTTC
>TRBV7-2|TRBJ2-5|.|14|.
CASSLRRFTETQYF
TGTGCCAGCAGCTTACGTCGCTTTACAGAGACCCAGTACTTC
>TRBV12-3/TRBV12-4|TRBJ2-1|TRBD1|18|few
CASSRRDRGFRAHDEQFF
TGTGCCAGCAGTCGACGGGACAGGGGTTTCCGGGCGCATGATGAGCAGTTCTTC
>TRBV21-1|TRBJ2-2|.|17|.
CASSSPPGQGNTGELFF
TGTGCCAGCAGCAGTCCACCGGGACAGGGGAACACCGGGGAGCTGTTTTTT
>TRBV7-2|TRBJ2-7|.|16|many
CASSLVSQASSYEQYF
TGTGCCAGCAGCTTAGTATCGCAGGCGTCTTCCTACGAGCAGTACTTC
>TRBV9|TRBJ2-7|.|13|many
CASSSDSAYEQYF
TGTGCCAGCAGCTCAGACAGTGCCTACGAGCAGTACTTC
>TRBV15|TRBJ2-2|.|15|.
CATSRGGDFAGELFF
TGTGCCACCAGCAGAGGAGGGGATTTCGCCGGGGAGCTGTTTTTT
>TRBV28|TRBJ2-5|.|16|.
CASSSAERVGGKTQYF
TGTGCCAGCAGTTCCGCCGAACGGGTTGGGGGAAAGACCCAGTACTTC
>TRBV27|TRBJ2-7|.|13|.
CVSSVQGGPEQYF
TGTGTCAGCAGCGTACAGGGAGGACCCGAGCAGTACTTC
>TRBV7-2|TRBJ1-4|TRBD1|14|.
CASKQTGLNEKLFF
TGTGCCAGCAAACAGACAGGGCTTAATGAAAAACTGTTTTTT
>TRBV7-9|TRBJ2-6|.|15|.
CASSSAESGANVLTF
TGTGCCAGCAGCTCTGCAGAATCGGGGGCCAACGTCCTGACTTTC
>TRBV20-1|TRBJ1-2|.|14|.
CSARDAARAHGYTF
TGCAGTGCTAGAGATGCCGCCAGGGCCCATGGCTACACCTTC
>TRBV5-1|TRBJ2-1|.|14|.
CASSSGEEYTEQFF
TGCGCCAGCAGCTCTGGGGAAGAGTACACTGAGCAGTTCTTC
>TRBV11-2|TRBJ2-1|TRBD1|20|few
CASSANWGQGASGRENEQFF
TGTGCCAGCAGCGCCAATTGGGGACAGGGGGCTTCGGGGCGCGAAAATGAGCAGTTCTTC
>TRBV12-3/TRBV12-4|TRBJ1-2|.|15|.
CASSPQLGVNYGYTF
TGTGCCAGCAGTCCTCAACTGGGGGTCAACTATGGCTACACCTTC
>TRBV29-1|TRBJ2-7|TRBD2|13|.
CSVEDWTSREQYF
TGCAGCGTTGAAGACTGGACTAGCCGCGAGCAGTACTTC
>TRBV4-2|TRBJ2-7|.|13|.
CASSQVIGDEQYF
TGTGCCAGCAGCCAAGTTATAGGGGACGAGCAGTACTTC
>TRBV9|TRBJ2-1|.|13|.
CASSPFRFDEQFF
TGTGCCAGCAGCCCATTTCGTTTCGATGAGCAGTTCTTC
>TRBV4-1|TRBJ2-7|.|12|.
CASAARGDEQYF
TGCGCCAGCGCCGCTAGGGGCGACGAGCAGTACTTC
>TRBV4-2|TRBJ2-1|.|17|.
CASSQAKRPNLYNEQFF
TGTGCCAGCAGCCAAGCGAAAAGACCTAACCTCTACAATGAGCAGTTCTTC
>TRBV24-1|TRBJ2-5|TRBD2|12|.
CATQGLTETQYF
TGTGCCACCCAGGGACTAACGGAGACCCAGTACTTC
>TRBV12-3/TRBV12-4|TRBJ2-3|.|11|many
CASSAGDTQYF
TGTGCCAGCAGTGCGGGGGATACGCAGTATTTT
>TRBV7-9|TRBJ1-1|.|14|.
CASSYPGWNTEAFF
TGTGCCAGCAGCTACCCGGGTTGGAACACTGAAGCTTTCTTT
>TRBV12-3/TRBV12-4|TRBJ1-1|.|13|.
CASSSAGVTEAFF
TGTGCCAGCAGTTCCGCAGGGGTTACTGAAGCTTTCTTT
>TRBV7-8|TRBJ1-6|.|14|few
CASSAGTTIWPLHF
TGTGCCAGCAGCGCAGGGACGACTATTTGGCCCCTCCACTTT
>TRBV20-1|TRBJ2-1|TRBD2|12|.
CSERGVQETQFF
TGCAGTGAGCGGGGGGTACAAGAGACCCAGTTCTTC
>TRBV7-2|TRBJ2-3|TRBD1|14|.
CASSTRQGRDTRYF
TGTGCCAGCAGCACAAGACAGGGCCGCGATACGCGGTATTTT
>TRBV29-1|TRBJ2-1|.|15|.
CSVGRAGVSYNEQFF
TGCAGCGTGGGACGCGCAGGAGTTTCCTACAATGAGCAGTTCTTC
>TRBV25-1|TRBJ1-6|.|16|.
CASSVLSDEANSPLHF
TGTGCCAGCAGTGTCCTGTCGGACGAGGCTAATTCACCCCTCCACTTT
>TRBV27|TRBJ2-1|.|16|few
CASTAAGGPAYNEQFF
TGTGCCAGCACCGCAGCAGGGGGGCCAGCATACAATGAGCAGTTCTTC
>TRBV2|TRBJ2-4|TRBD1|15|few
CASSLQGKGKNIQYF
TGTGCCAGCAGCCTACAGGGGAAGGGCAAAAACATTCAGTACTTC
>TRBV7-9|TRBJ2-1|.|15|few
CASRGDPSSYNEQFF
TGTGCCAGCAGGGGGGACCCAAGCTCCTACAATGAGCAGTTCTTC
>TRBV18|TRBJ1-2|.|15|few
CASSPRKGDNYGYTF
TGTGCCAGCTCACCTCGGAAGGGAGATAACTATGGCTACACCTTC
>TRBV28|TRBJ2-3|TRBD2|12|.
CASSGGAPAQYF
TGTGCCAGCAGCGGGGGGGCGCCAGCGCAGTATTTT
>TRBV21-1|TRBJ2-3|.|16|few
CASSKAEEARGDTQYF
TGTGCCAGCAGCAAAGCTGAAGAGGCACGGGGAGATACGCAGTATTTT
>TRBV29-1|TRBJ2-5|TRBD2|12|.
CSAGTSEGTQYF
TGCAGCGCCGGGACTAGCGAGGGGACCCAGTACTTC
>TRBV9|TRBJ2-5|TRBD1|16|few
CASSVGEGGLIETQYF
TGTGCCAGCAGCGTAGGGGAAGGGGGCTTAATAGAGACCCAGTACTTC
>TRBV9|TRBJ2-3|.|15|few
CASSVAVLGPDTQYF
TGTGCCAGCAGCGTAGCGGTGCTAGGCCCAGATACGCAGTATTTT
>TRBV27|TRBJ1-2|.|15|.
CASSEDSAPNYGYTF
TGTGCCAGCAGCGAGGACAGTGCTCCTAACTATGGCTACACCTTC
>TRBV7-9|TRBJ1-1|TRBD1|16|.
CASSLKGTGEAAEAFF
TGTGCCAGCAGCCTGAAGGGGACAGGGGAGGCCGCTGAAGCTTTCTTT